Shown below are 2 T cell receptor beta chains from a single sample sequenced in a study of shared clonotypes between healthy human individuals. Using immunoSEQ multiplex PCR, the repertoire was profiled, and TCRdb retains in-frame clones only, with some absent. The sample yields more than 400,000 clones, approximately 95% seen once. Sequencing was done on a sample of naive CD4+ T cells sorted from blood. Regarding subset: CD45RA+ positively selected. These receptors were collected from a woman aged 25 to 45 in good health.

The gene calls are TRBV2 and TRBJ1-1; D remains unclear. V lost 9 bases, J lost 2 bases, and 16 bases lay in between. This CDR3 is built from 14 residues. Germline CDR1 is SNHLY and CDR2 is FYNNEI. CDR3 coding DNA: TGTGCCAGAAGTAGGTCGGGGATCAACACTGAAGCTTTCTTT. This sequence encodes CARSRSGINTEAFF.

The chain is built from TRBV27 and TRBJ2-5, with 12 bases matching TRBD2. Germline V lookup: CDR1 MNHEY, CDR2 SMNVEV (reference sequence). V shed 4 bases, J shed 4 bases, and the junction held 13 bases outside the gene matches. This CDR3 spans 18 amino acids. CDR3 sequence reads: CASSSLAGGTAAAETQYF. For the CDR3, the DNA is TGTGCCAGCAGTTCCCTAGCGGGAGGGACGGCGGCCGCAGAGACCCAGTACTTC.